The 21 T cell receptor beta chains reported below all come from one sample, sequenced in a study of blood T cell repertoires in COVID-19. The data were produced by immunoSEQ multiplex PCR, yet TCRdb's version contains in-frame clones alone and is incomplete. Here the sample spans 100,000 to 150,000 clones, roughly 80% being singletons. Sequencing used peripheral blood. Receptors were obtained from a man older than 75 with COVID-19, enrolled during active disease.

V is TRBV5-4 and J is TRBJ2-7; D is perhaps TRBD1 (6 bases). The CDR3 covers 14 residues. The germline gives CDR1 SGHNT, CDR2 YYREEE (reference sequence). V was trimmed by 0 bases and J by 6 bases, leaving 13 bases between them. Written as DNA, the CDR3 is TGTGCCAGCAGCTTGGCGAAACAGGGCTCCGAGCAGTACTTC. Translating it yields CASSLAKQGSEQYF.

This clone came up a few times. V and J are TRBV4-1 and TRBJ2-2; D gene uncertain. The germline V gene has CDR1 MGHRA and CDR2 YSYEKL. This CDR3 is 11 amino acids long. V gave up 1 base and J gave up 8 bases, with 2 bases separating them. CDR3 nucleotide sequence: TGCGCCAGCAGCCAAGCGGGGGAGCTGTTTTTT. Translated, it gives CASSQAGELFF.

The chain has TRBV5-1 and TRBJ2-5; tentatively, D is TRBD2 (5 bases). CDR1 is SGHRS, CDR2 YFSETQ, per germline. The CDR3 consists of 13 residues. Deletions cut 3 bases from V and 4 bases from J, with 10 bases between. This CDR3 reads CASSSLAGETQYF. The CDR3 DNA sequence: TGCGCCAGCAGCTCCCTGGCGGGAGAGACCCAGTACTTC.

The chain is built from TRBV5-1 and TRBJ1-6; the D is unclear. Trimming took off 0 bases at V and 5 bases at J, with 9 bases between the two ends. CDR1 and CDR2 from the germline V gene are SGHRS and YFSETQ. CDR3 length: 15 amino acids. The CDR3 reads CASSLVAGDNSPLHF. As DNA, the CDR3 is TGCGCCAGCAGCTTGGTTGCCGGGGATAATTCACCCCTCCACTTT.

The chain carries TRBV5-1 and TRBJ1-2, with unresolved D. Looked up from germline, CDR1 is SGHRS and CDR2 is YFSETQ. Trimming left V 4 bases short and J 8 bases short, with 18 bases between. CDR3 length: 14 amino acids. CDR3 loop: CASSGFGQPGGYTF. CDR3 bases: TGCGCCAGCAGCGGTTTTGGGCAGCCTGGGGGCTACACCTTC.

The chain carries TRBV3-1 (or the pseudogene TRBV3-2) and TRBJ2-1; D is unresolved. The germline CDR1 and CDR2 sequences are LGHDT and YNNKEL (reference sequence). CDR3 size: 14 residues. V lost 4 bases to trimming and J lost 3 bases, with 10 bases between them. CDR3 coding DNA: TGTGCCAGCAGCCCTCCCTTCCGCTACAATGAGCAGTTCTTC. Translation gives CASSPPFRYNEQFF.

The gene calls are TRBV28 and TRBJ2-7; 7 nucleotides align to TRBD2. V lost 8 bases, J lost 6 bases, and 13 bases stayed unmatched. CDR1 MDHEN and CDR2 SYDVKM come from the germline V gene. The CDR3 consists of 14 residues. For the CDR3, the DNA is TGTGCCAGCCGTCTCGGGGGGTTTCAGCTCGAGCAGTACTTC. This sequence encodes CASRLGGFQLEQYF.

V usage is TRBV15 and J usage is TRBJ2-5; no clear D. The germline CDR1 and CDR2 sequences are LNHNV and YYDKDF (reference sequence). The CDR3 is made up of 13 amino acids. Trimming removed 3 bases from V and 5 bases from J, with 10 bases in between. The DNA of the CDR3 is TGTGCCACCAGCAGTTCAGGAACGGAGACCCAGTACTTC. It translates to CATSSSGTETQYF. The whole variable domain, filled in from reference TRBV15 and TRBJ2-5, reads DAMVIQNPRYQVTQFGKPVTLSCSQTLNHNVMYWYQQKSSQAPKLLFHYYDKDFNNEADTPDNFQSRRPNTSFCFLDIRSPGLGDTAMYLCATSSSGTETQYFGPGTRLLVL.

The chain recombines TRBV7-3 with TRBJ2-3; 7 bases fit TRBD2. The germline V gene has CDR1 SGHTA and CDR2 FQGTGA. The CDR3 extends over 17 amino acids. After removal of 0 bases from V and 0 bases from J, the junction contained 6 bases not matched to a gene. This chain's CDR3 is CASSLTRLADSTDTQYF. CDR3 nucleotides: TGTGCCAGCAGCTTAACTAGGCTAGCGGATAGCACAGATACGCAGTATTTT.

The count of this clone is one. This chain joins TRBV11-3 and TRBJ2-3, with 8 bases identical to TRBD2. The length of the CDR3 is 15 residues. Germline CDR1 SGHNT, CDR2 YENEEA. V was pared by 5 bases and J by 3 bases, with 7 bases of the junction left unmatched. The chain's CDR3 is CASSRPAGVTDTQYF. CDR3 bases: TGTGCCAGCAGCCGCCCAGCGGGAGTAACAGATACGCAGTATTTT.

V usage is TRBV2 and J usage is TRBJ1-4; unclear D gene. Germline lookup yields CDR1 SNHLY and CDR2 FYNNEI. This CDR3 has 11 residues. V was pared by 3 bases and J by 7 bases, with 3 bases between. For the CDR3, the DNA is TGTGCCAGCAGTGACAGTGAAAAACTGTTTTTT. This codes for CASSDSEKLFF.

The V and J genes are TRBV7-9 and TRBJ2-1; D may be TRBD2 (6 bases). Trimming removed 5 bases from V and 7 bases from J, with 21 bases in between. This CDR3 comprises 16 residues. Germline assignment: CDR1 SEHNR and CDR2 FQNEAQ (reference sequence). CDR3 residues: CASSDVVGTLRNEQFF. For the CDR3, the DNA is TGTGCCAGCAGCGATGTAGTCGGGACTCTAAGGAATGAGCAGTTCTTC.

This sequence joins TRBV28 and TRBJ1-2; tentatively, D is TRBD1 (6 bases). Germline lookup yields CDR1 MDHEN and CDR2 SYDVKM. The V end was cut by 3 bases, the J end by 4 bases, with 12 bases between. The CDR3 has 14 residues. CDR3 residues: CASSFGGRSYGYTF. DNA for the CDR3: TGTGCCAGCAGTTTCGGGGGGCGCAGCTATGGCTACACCTTC.

The chain uses TRBV27 and TRBJ2-7, with D perhaps matching TRBD2 (5 bases). Per the germline V gene, CDR1 is MNHEY and CDR2 is SMNVEV (reference sequence). Trimming shortened V by 4 bases and J by 6 bases, and 16 bases separated the two germline ends. The CDR3 totals 14 residues. CDR3 nucleotide sequence: TGTGCCAGCAGTTCAATTCAGACGGGGTCCGAGCAGTACTTC. Its translation: CASSSIQTGSEQYF.

In nucleotides, the CDR3 is TGCAGCGCCCTGACAGGGGGCAACTATGGCTACACCTTC. Translated: CSALTGGNYGYTF. The chain joins TRBV29-1 to TRBJ1-2; 10 bases agree with TRBD1. There are 13 residues in the CDR3. The germline CDR1 and CDR2 sequences are SQVTM and ANQGSEA. With V trimmed by 7 bases and J by 2 bases, 4 bases remained unmatched.

The V and J genes are TRBV29-1 and TRBJ2-4, with 7 bases fitting TRBD2. The germline V gene encodes CDR1 SQVTM and CDR2 ANQGSEA. Trimming removed 4 bases from V and 5 bases from J; junction bases left unmatched: 11. CDR3 length: 15 amino acids. The chain's CDR3 is CSVAKWEGIENIQYF. The CDR3 DNA reads as TGCAGCGTTGCAAAATGGGAGGGGATTGAAAACATTCAGTACTTC.

The chain recombines TRBV10-3 with TRBJ2-7; 7 nucleotides match TRBD1. CDR3 length equals 13 residues. Germline loops: CDR1 ENHRY, CDR2 SYGVKD. V gave up 3 bases and J gave up 2 bases; unmatched junction bases: 1. The CDR3 here is CAISEGQAYEQYF. DNA for the CDR3: TGTGCCATCAGTGAAGGACAGGCCTACGAGCAGTACTTC.

The genes are TRBV28 and TRBJ2-7, with D maybe TRBD1 (5 bases). Trimming cost V 4 bases and J 4 bases, with 17 bases left between them. The CDR3 contains 15 residues. Germline V gene data show CDR1 as MDHEN and CDR2 as SYDVKM. The CDR3 coding sequence is TGTGCCAGCAGTTCCCCCCTCCAGGGCAGGTACGAGCAGTACTTC. This sequence encodes CASSSPLQGRYEQYF.

This clone has only a few counts. The chain uses TRBV19 and TRBJ1-2; the D gene is possibly TRBD1 (6 bases). The V end was cut by 3 bases, the J end by 9 bases, with 14 bases between. CDR1 and CDR2 from the germline V gene are LNHDA and SQIVND (reference sequence). CDR3 length: 13 residues. The CDR3 nucleotides are TGTGCCAGTAGTATTAGTCAGGGGCCACGCTACACCTTC. Translating gives CASSISQGPRYTF. Full variable domain (remainder filled in from reference TRBV19 and TRBJ1-2): DGGITQSPKYLFRKEGQNVTLSCEQNLNHDAMYWYRQDPGQGLRLIYYSQIVNDFQKGDIAEGYSVSREKKESFPLTVTSAQKNPTAFYLCASSISQGPRYTFGSGTRLTVV.

This rearrangement joins TRBV28 to TRBJ2-5, with TRBD2 identical over 13 bases. J lost 4 bases, V lost 2 bases, and 1 base had no gene match. This CDR3 is 15 amino acids long. Germline CDR1 is MDHEN and CDR2 is SYDVKM. The chain's CDR3 is CASSLGLAGVETQYF. The CDR3, as DNA: TGTGCCAGCAGTTTAGGACTAGCGGGAGTAGAGACCCAGTACTTC.

This clone appeared once. The chain has TRBV27 and TRBJ2-7, with TRBD1 as a possible D gene (6 bases). The CDR3 is 15 residues long. The V end was cut by 0 bases, the J end by 3 bases, with 12 bases between. Germline CDR1 is MNHEY and CDR2 is SMNVEV (reference sequence). The CDR3 region is CASSLSDSGYYEQYF. The DNA of the CDR3 is TGTGCCAGCAGTTTATCGGACAGCGGATACTACGAGCAGTACTTC.